This TCR beta chain stems from a study of Graves' ophthalmopathy and Graves' hyperthyroidism. This clonotype has a count of ten or more. The authors amplified TCR beta CDR3 regions from RNA transcripts. The first round was an RT-PCR with HTBI primers, and the second round was a multiplex PCR. TCRdb re-analysed the multiplex PCR reads in MiXCR, keeping a single row per CDR3 protein. The data contain roughly 500,000 distinct CDR3 sequences, over 13% of them singletons. With 3 bases removed from V and 2 bases from J, the gap between germline ends came to 7 bases. CDR1 is LNHDA and CDR2 is SQIVND in the germline V gene (reference sequence). The CDR3 sequence is 13 residues long.

This chain links TRBV19 with TRBJ1-2; the D gene is possibly TRBD1 (5 bases). The specimen sequenced was blood. The receptor's source is a woman between 25 and 40 years old with Graves' ophthalmopathy. The CDR3 loop is CASSIEGNYGYTF. CDR3 nucleotides: TGTGCCAGTAGTATCGAGGGGAACTATGGCTACACCTTC.